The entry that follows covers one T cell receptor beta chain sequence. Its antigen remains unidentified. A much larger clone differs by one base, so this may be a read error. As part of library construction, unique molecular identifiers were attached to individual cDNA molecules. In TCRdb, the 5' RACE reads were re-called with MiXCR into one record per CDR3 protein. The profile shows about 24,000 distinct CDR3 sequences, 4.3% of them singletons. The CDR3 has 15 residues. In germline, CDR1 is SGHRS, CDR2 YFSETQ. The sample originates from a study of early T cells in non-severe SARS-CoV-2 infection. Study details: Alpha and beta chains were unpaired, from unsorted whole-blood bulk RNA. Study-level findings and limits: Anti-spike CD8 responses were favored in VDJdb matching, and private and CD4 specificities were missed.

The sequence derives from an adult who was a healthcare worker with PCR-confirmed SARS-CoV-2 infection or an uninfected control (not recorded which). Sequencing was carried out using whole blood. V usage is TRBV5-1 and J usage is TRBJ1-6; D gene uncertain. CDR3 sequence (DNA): TGCGCCAGCAACTTGGATGGCACAGTTAATTCACCCCTCCACTTT. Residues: CASNLDGTVNSPLHF.